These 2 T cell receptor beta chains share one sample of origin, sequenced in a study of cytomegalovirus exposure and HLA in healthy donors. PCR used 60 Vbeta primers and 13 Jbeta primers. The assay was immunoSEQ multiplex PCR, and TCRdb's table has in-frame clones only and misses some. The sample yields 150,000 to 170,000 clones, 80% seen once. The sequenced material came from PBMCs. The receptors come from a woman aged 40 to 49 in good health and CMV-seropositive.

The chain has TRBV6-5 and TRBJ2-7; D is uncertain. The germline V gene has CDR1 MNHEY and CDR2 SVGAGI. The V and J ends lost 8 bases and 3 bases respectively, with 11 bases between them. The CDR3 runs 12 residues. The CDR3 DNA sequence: TGTGCCAGCTTCATTGGCCACTACGAGCAGTACTTC. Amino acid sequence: CASFIGHYEQYF.

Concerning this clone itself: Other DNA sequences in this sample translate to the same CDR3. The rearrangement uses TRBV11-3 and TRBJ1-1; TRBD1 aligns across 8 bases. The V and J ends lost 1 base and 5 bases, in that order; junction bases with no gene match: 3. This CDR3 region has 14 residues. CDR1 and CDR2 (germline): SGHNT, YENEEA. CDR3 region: CASSLVTGGTEAFF. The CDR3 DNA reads TGTGCCAGCAGCTTAGTAACAGGGGGGACTGAAGCTTTCTTT.